This TCR beta chain was observed in a study of cytomegalovirus exposure and HLA in healthy donors. Points from the study as a whole: Cytomegalovirus association was assigned to approximately 180 TCR beta chains. In vitro checks showed that a few CMV-associated chains really do target CMV antigens. Reported performance of the classifier showed diagnosis of cytomegalovirus status with high specificity and sensitivity. The tendency of first-cohort TCR clusters to co-occur in the roughly 130 validation repertoires emerged from a later analysis.

The repertoire was sequenced with immunoSEQ multiplex PCR; TCRdb's copy has only in-frame clones and lacks some. The sample lists some 250,000 clones, 70% to 90% seen once, with about 1.2% in the top ten. As to this clone: The antigen is undetermined.

The sample was PBMCs. This TCR came from a woman aged 25 to 39 in good health and CMV-seropositive.

The CDR3, as DNA: TGTGCCAGCAGCATGTTAAACAGGGCGGACGAGCAGTACTTC. This sequence encodes CASSMLNRADEQYF. The chain joins TRBV7-9 to TRBJ2-7, with D possibly TRBD1 on 6 matching bases. CDR1 is SEHNR, CDR2 FQNEAQ, per germline (reference sequence). The CDR3 has 14 residues. V lost 5 bases and J 5 bases, leaving 16 bases between the germline ends.